The clone carrying this T cell receptor (beta chain) was found a few times. Sequenced material consisted of expressed TCRB transcripts (all of the isolated RNA was reverse transcribed). The repertoire was sequenced with immunoSEQ multiplex PCR; TCRdb's copy has only in-frame clones and lacks some. The sample has approximately 250,000 clones, 14% seen once; the top ten hold around 0.026%. The CDR3 has 20 amino acids. Germline assignment: CDR1 SGHVS and CDR2 FNYEAQ. The V segment lost 0 bases and the J segment 3 bases; nucleotides outside the gene matches: 17. These data come from a study of beta chain features in type 1 diabetes.

The receptor's source is a middle-aged woman in good health. Sequenced sample: naive CD4+ T cells from blood. V and J are TRBV7-6 and TRBJ2-7, with 10 nucleotides matching TRBD2. DNA of the CDR3: TGTGCCAGCAGCTTAGCGGCGGGGAGCGGGGGGGCGCTCTCAGTCTACGAGCAGTACTTC. Amino acid sequence: CASSLAAGSGGALSVYEQYF.